These 32 T cell receptor beta chains came from one sample sequenced in a study of patients and donors after allogeneic stem cell transplantation. TCRdb processed the RT-PCR reads anew with MiXCR; each CDR3 protein has one entry. The sample contains about 960,000 distinct CDR3 sequences, roughly 18% of which appear only once. Sequenced sample: blood, either unsorted or a sorted T cell fraction (not recorded which). The receptors shown here come from a human donor who was either an allogeneic HSCT recipient or a stem cell or donor lymphocyte infusion donor (not recorded which). It is not recorded whose cells these are; they may come from a transplant donor.

V gene TRBV7-8 combines with J gene TRBJ1-4; a weak D match, TRBD1 (5 bases). The CDR3 runs to 18 residues. Germline CDR1 is SGHVS and CDR2 is FQNEAQ. The V gene lost 5 bases and the J gene lost 0 bases, with 19 bases spanning the gap. This CDR3 is CASSLLRPQGTTNEKLFF. The DNA for the CDR3 is TGTGCCAGCAGCCTCCTCCGCCCTCAGGGAACAACTAATGAAAAACTGTTTTTT.

This clonotype appeared a few times. The V gene is TRBV10-2, the J gene TRBJ1-6; D might be TRBD1 (6 bases). The V and J ends lost 2 bases and 10 bases respectively, with 12 bases between them. In germline, CDR1 is WSHSY, CDR2 SAAADI. The CDR3 loop spans 14 amino acids. The CDR3 is CASSELGGGSPLHF. The CDR3, as DNA: TGCGCCAGCAGTGAGCTTGGGGGCGGGTCACCCCTCCACTTT.

V is TRBV6-2 or TRBV6-3 and J is TRBJ2-7; 8 bases fit TRBD2. This CDR3 is 17 amino acids long. The V gene end was trimmed by 3 bases and the J gene end by 3 bases; junction bases not matched to a gene: 13. The germline V gene has CDR1 MNHEY and CDR2 SVGEGT. CDR3 nucleotide sequence: TGTGCCAGCAGTTATGGGGGCCTCCGGGGGGGCAACTACGAGCAGTACTTC. It yields the protein CASSYGGLRGGNYEQYF.

The chain combines TRBV9 with TRBJ2-3; 7 bases match TRBD2. Germline V gene lookup returns CDR1 SGDLS and CDR2 YYNGEE. The CDR3 runs 14 residues. The junction had 7 bases not matched to a gene; V was cut back by 3 bases and J by 6 bases. The CDR3: CASSARGGADTQYF. The CDR3 region has the DNA TGTGCCAGCAGCGCCCGGGGAGGGGCGGATACGCAGTATTTT.

This clonotype was detected a few times. V usage is TRBV5-5 and J usage is TRBJ1-1; D gene uncertain. V shed 0 bases and J shed 0 bases, with 15 bases lying between them. CDR1 is SGHKS, CDR2 YYEKEE, per germline (reference sequence). The length of the CDR3 is 17 residues. The CDR3 loop reads CASSLAWRTNVNTEAFF. The CDR3 nucleotides are TGTGCCAGCAGCTTGGCCTGGCGGACGAATGTGAACACTGAAGCTTTCTTT.

The chain's CDR3 is CASSHPKSVETNYGYTF. In nucleotides, the CDR3 is TGCGCCAGCAGCCATCCTAAGTCGGTCGAGACTAACTATGGCTACACCTTC. This sequence joins TRBV4-1 and TRBJ1-2, with D unresolved. Deletions cut 3 bases from V and 0 bases from J, with 17 bases between. Germline assignment: CDR1 MGHRA and CDR2 YSYEKL. CDR3 length equals 17 residues.

V usage is TRBV5-1 and J usage is TRBJ2-1; the match to TRBD2 covers 11 bases. CDR1 is SGHRS, CDR2 YFSETQ, per germline. The CDR3 runs 17 residues. J was trimmed by 7 bases and V by 0 bases; bases with no gene match: 9. The chain's CDR3 is CASSLGLAGGSRNEQFF. The CDR3 nucleotides read TGCGCCAGCAGCTTGGGGTTAGCGGGAGGGTCTAGGAATGAGCAGTTCTTC.

This chain uses TRBV19 with TRBJ2-7, with 12 bases that match TRBD2. The CDR3 totals 13 residues. CDR1 LNHDA and CDR2 SQIVND come from the germline V gene (reference sequence). After removal of 4 bases from V and 7 bases from J, the junction contained 2 bases not matched to a gene. This chain's CDR3 is CASSTGLAGEQYF. The CDR3 DNA follows: TGTGCCAGTAGTACCGGACTAGCGGGGGAGCAGTACTTC.

Of note for this clonotype: A much larger clone sits a single nucleotide away, making a read error possible. The rearrangement links TRBV7-9 to TRBJ2-1; a possible D gene is TRBD1 (6 bases). The ends were cut back, 4 bases at V and 4 bases at J, with 11 bases in the middle. This CDR3 has 14 residues. CDR1 and CDR2 (germline): SEHNR, FQNEAQ (reference sequence). CDR3 sequence (DNA): TGTGCCAGCAGCTCCGGACAGAGGTACAATGAGCAGTTCTTC. Its translation is CASSSGQRYNEQFF.

Details on this clonotype: The DNA is left out, because the CDR3 cannot be placed on it with certainty; the CDR3 is given as TCRdb lists it. This chain uses TRBV7-2 with TRBJ1-1; the D call of TRBD1 is as the table states it, not checked on the DNA. The CDR3 numbers 15 amino acids, ends counted. CDR1 and CDR2 from the germline V gene are SGHTA and FQGNSA. The CDR3 protein is CASSFGPGSATEAFF.

This clonotype was seen a handful of times. The J gene is TRBJ1-1, the V gene TRBV6-2 or TRBV6-3; 12 bases match TRBD1. The CDR3 runs to 16 residues. Germline trimming cut 4 bases from V and 5 bases from J; bases unmatched to any gene: 8. Germline V gives CDR1 MNHEY, CDR2 SVGEGT. CDR3 nucleotide sequence: TGTGCCAGCAGTTCCGCCGGGACAGGGGGCGTGACTGAAGCTTTCTTT. Translating it yields CASSSAGTGGVTEAFF.

V and J are TRBV20-1 and TRBJ2-6; possibly TRBD1 for D (6 bases). Trimming left V 2 bases short and J 2 bases short, with 16 bases between. Germline V CDR1 and CDR2: DFQATT, SNEGSKA (reference sequence). CDR3 size: 17 residues. CDR3: CSARTGTPEAGANVLTF. In DNA, the CDR3 is TGCAGTGCTAGAACCGGGACACCTGAGGCTGGGGCCAACGTCCTGACTTTC.

V gene TRBV25-1 combines with J gene TRBJ2-3; tentatively, D is TRBD2 (6 bases). V lost 2 bases, J lost 0 bases, and 12 bases lay in between. This CDR3 has 16 residues. CDR1 and CDR2 (germline): MGHDK, SYGVNS. CDR3 in amino acids: CASSERRAGSTDTQYF. CDR3 coding DNA: TGTGCCAGCAGTGAAAGGAGGGCAGGGAGCACAGATACGCAGTATTTT.

As regards this clonotype: This may be a read error: a much more frequent sequence differs by one nucleotide. The rearrangement links TRBV12-3 or TRBV12-4 to TRBJ2-1, with TRBD2 identical over 11 bases. CDR3 length: 14 residues. After removal of 5 bases from V and 6 bases from J, the junction contained 3 bases not matched to a gene. The CDR3 region has the DNA TGTGCCAGCAGTCCGGGACTAGCGGTCAATGAGCAGTTCTTC. Translation: CASSPGLAVNEQFF.

The rearrangement uses TRBV30 and TRBJ2-2, with 11 bases that match TRBD2. Germline V gives CDR1 GTSNPN, CDR2 SVGIG (reference sequence). CDR3 size: 17 residues. The V gene end was trimmed by 1 base and the J gene end by 1 base; junction bases not matched to a gene: 5. The CDR3 spells CAWSETLAGGNTGELFF. The CDR3 nucleotides are TGTGCCTGGAGTGAAACCCTAGCGGGAGGGAACACCGGGGAGCTGTTTTTT.

The V call is TRBV11-2, the J call TRBJ2-3; D might be TRBD1 (6 bases). CDR3 size: 21 residues. V lost 4 bases, J lost 6 bases, and 35 bases lay in between. Germline V gene sequence: CDR1 SGHAT, CDR2 FQNNGV. CDR3 DNA: TGTGCCAGCAGCTCCCATCGTCGTCGTGAGAGGGGGACGGGTATGTGGGATACGCAGTATTTT. It is translated as CASSSHRRRERGTGMWDTQYF.

The chain links TRBV6-1 to TRBJ2-1; 10 nucleotides agree with TRBD2. Per germline, CDR1 MNHNS and CDR2 SASEGT. The CDR3 is 17 residues long. V shed 5 bases and J 3 bases; nucleotides not matched to a gene: 10. The CDR3 DNA sequence: TGTGCCAGCAGTCACAAGAGCGGGAGGGCCGTCTACAATGAGCAGTTCTTC. Residues: CASSHKSGRAVYNEQFF.

This clonotype was counted only a few times. J is TRBJ2-1 and V is TRBV6-1, with D perhaps matching TRBD1 (5 bases). Germline loops: CDR1 MNHNS, CDR2 SASEGT. The V end lost 9 bases, the J end lost 8 bases, and 17 bases lay between the germline ends. The CDR3 is made up of 13 amino acids. The CDR3 sequence: CASKNLLGDEQFF. The CDR3 DNA follows: TGTGCCAGTAAGAACCTTTTAGGGGATGAGCAGTTCTTC.

This clonotype was seen once. The genes are TRBV2 and TRBJ2-5, with 9 positions matching TRBD2. V lost 7 bases and J lost 6; bases outside the gene matches: 9. CDR1 and CDR2 from the germline V gene are SNHLY and FYNNEI. The CDR3 extends over 14 amino acids. CDR3 amino acids: CASTNSGGSKTQYF. The CDR3 DNA is TGTGCCAGCACGAATAGCGGGGGCTCGAAGACCCAGTACTTC.

V is TRBV5-1 and J is TRBJ1-2, with TRBD1 matching over 8 bases. The CDR3 contains 14 residues. Per the germline V gene, CDR1 is SGHRS and CDR2 is YFSETQ. V dropped 2 bases and J dropped 4; count of bases not matched to a gene: 4. CDR3 sequence: CASSFSTGVYGYTF. CDR3 nucleotide sequence: TGCGCCAGCAGCTTTTCGACAGGGGTCTATGGCTACACCTTC.

This clonotype was picked up many times. The chain is built from TRBV4-2 and TRBJ2-7; D uncertain. CDR1 and CDR2 from the germline V gene are LGHNA and YNFKEQ. The CDR3 covers 13 residues. Trimming pared 1 base from V and 1 base from J, leaving 5 bases between. The CDR3 DNA follows: TGTGCCAGCAGCCAAGGGGATTCCTACGAGCAGTACTTC. This gives the protein CASSQGDSYEQYF.

The V gene is TRBV14, the J gene TRBJ1-1; the D is unclear. This CDR3 spans 12 amino acids. With 4 bases removed from V and 9 bases from J, the gap between germline ends came to 12 bases. Germline CDR1 SGHDN, CDR2 FVKESK. In nucleotides, the CDR3 is TGTGCCAGCAGCCTTCGGATGGCGAAAGCTTTCTTT. Translated: CASSLRMAKAFF.

This clonotype has a handful of counts. This chain uses TRBV5-1 with TRBJ1-2; D call uncertain. The ends were cut back, 0 bases at V and 9 bases at J, with 12 bases in the middle. This CDR3 spans 13 amino acids. Germline-derived CDR1 and CDR2 are SGHRS and YFSETQ. The CDR3 bases are TGCGCCAGCAGCTTGGACGGTTCAATAAGCTACACCTTC. Encoded protein: CASSLDGSISYTF.

J is TRBJ2-7 and V is TRBV7-6; tentative D call: TRBD1 (5 bases). Germline loops: CDR1 SGHVS, CDR2 FNYEAQ. V lost 3 bases, J lost 6 bases, and 15 bases lay in between. There are 14 residues in the CDR3. The CDR3 loop reads CASSFPQGRGEQYF. CDR3 coding DNA: TGTGCCAGCAGCTTTCCGCAGGGTCGAGGCGAGCAGTACTTC.

CDR3 nucleotide sequence: TGTGCCAGCAGCTTGTCAGACGTTGGCTACACCTTC. It translates to CASSLSDVGYTF. V and J are TRBV5-8 and TRBJ1-2; D not certain. This CDR3 has 12 amino acids. The germline V gene encodes CDR1 SGHTS and CDR2 YDEGEE. V was clipped by 1 base and J by 7 bases, with 8 bases between them.

This rearrangement joins TRBV20-1 to TRBJ2-4; 16 bases are shared with TRBD2. Germline assignment: CDR1 DFQATT and CDR2 SNEGSKA (reference sequence). This CDR3 contains 16 residues. V lost 5 bases, J lost 8 bases, and 9 bases stayed unmatched. CDR3 DNA: TGCAGTGCTGCGGGACTAGCGGGAGGGCCAGGGGACATTCAGTACTTC. Translating gives CSAAGLAGGPGDIQYF.

This rearrangement joins TRBV2 to TRBJ1-3, with D hard to call. CDR3 size: 14 residues. Germline V CDR1 and CDR2: SNHLY, FYNNEI. Trimming took off 5 bases at V and 4 bases at J, with 12 bases between the two ends. The CDR3 DNA reads as TGTGCCAGCAGTATCCAGGTTGCGGGAAACACCATATATTTT. This sequence encodes CASSIQVAGNTIYF.

The rearrangement links TRBV30 to TRBJ1-2; D is unresolved. Per germline, CDR1 GTSNPN and CDR2 SVGIG (reference sequence). This CDR3 has 12 residues. Trimming removed 0 bases from V and 7 bases from J, with 9 bases in between. CDR3 DNA: TGTGCCTGGAGTGTGGCCCTAACTGGCTACACCTTC. Residues: CAWSVALTGYTF.

The chain recombines TRBV20-1 with TRBJ2-5; D not certain. The CDR3 runs 13 residues. The germline V gene has CDR1 DFQATT and CDR2 SNEGSKA (reference sequence). CDR3 DNA: TGCAGCCCCACTCGGCAACGGGCGGAGACCCAGTACTTC. Protein: CSPTRQRAETQYF.

This clonotype was seen a few times. The rearrangement links TRBV5-1 to TRBJ1-1, with TRBD1 identical over 9 bases. This CDR3 spans 16 amino acids. Looked up from germline, CDR1 is SGHRS and CDR2 is YFSETQ. J lost 2 bases, V lost 4 bases, and 9 bases had no gene match. The CDR3 spells CASSLGYRGQNTEAFF. The CDR3 bases are TGCGCCAGCAGCCTCGGATACAGGGGGCAAAACACTGAAGCTTTCTTT.

This clonotype was seen more than once but under ten times. This sequence joins TRBV10-3 and TRBJ2-3, with 8 nucleotides matching TRBD2. Germline-derived CDR1 and CDR2 are ENHRY and SYGVKD. The trim removed 4 bases at V and 2 bases at J, leaving 8 bases unmatched. The CDR3 contains 16 residues. In DNA, the CDR3 is TGTGCCATCAGTGGTTGGGTAGCGGGGAACACAGATACGCAGTATTTT. This encodes CAISGWVAGNTDTQYF.

The chain joins TRBV6-1 to TRBJ2-5; TRBD1 aligns across 7 bases. The CDR3 runs to 17 residues. Germline CDR1 MNHNS, CDR2 SASEGT. Trimming cost V 0 bases and J 5 bases; bases outside gene matches: 12. The CDR3 bases are TGTGCCAGCAGTGAAGCGCTGAAGGGGGCAAGGGGGGAGACCCAGTACTTC. This codes for CASSEALKGARGETQYF.